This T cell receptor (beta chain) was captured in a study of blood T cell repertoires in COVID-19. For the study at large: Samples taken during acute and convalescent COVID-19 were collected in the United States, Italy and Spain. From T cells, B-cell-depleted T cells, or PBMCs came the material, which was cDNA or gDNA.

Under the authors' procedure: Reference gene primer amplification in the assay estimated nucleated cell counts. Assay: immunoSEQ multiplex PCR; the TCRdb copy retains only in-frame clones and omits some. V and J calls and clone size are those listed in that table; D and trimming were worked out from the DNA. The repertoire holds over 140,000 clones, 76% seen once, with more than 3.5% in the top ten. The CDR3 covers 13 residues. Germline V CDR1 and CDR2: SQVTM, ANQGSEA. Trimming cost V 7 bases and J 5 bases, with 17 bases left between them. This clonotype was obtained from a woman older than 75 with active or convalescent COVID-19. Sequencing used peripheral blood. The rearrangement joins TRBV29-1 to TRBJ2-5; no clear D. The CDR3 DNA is TGCAGCGCCAAGTCGGGTCAGTTGGAGACCCAGTACTTC. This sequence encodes CSAKSGQLETQYF.